This T cell receptor beta chain was captured in a study of blood T cells in healthy people across ages. Germline trimming cut 6 bases from V and 1 base from J; bases unmatched to any gene: 12. The CDR3 consists of 17 residues. Germline values: CDR1 SQVTM, CDR2 ANQGSEA. Study-level points and caveats: Higher diversity and more naive CD4+ cells were features of long-lived donors, compared to aged donors.

The second PCR ran about 6 to 12 cycles with a sample-barcoded 5' primer and J-beta primers. Via MiXCR, TCRdb re-called the 5' RACE reads, giving one row per CDR3 protein. The repertoire holds over 950,000 distinct CDR3 sequences, with 45% to 60% as singletons. Isolation of PBMCs gave at least 7 million cells per sample. As concerns this clonotype: Its antigen is still unknown.

This chain uses TRBV29-1 with TRBJ2-6; 7 bases line up with TRBD1. The sample comprised blood. This TCR came from an older woman in good health. The CDR3 region has the DNA TGCAGCGTCTTCGACAGGGTACCCAATTCTGGGGCCAACGTCCTGACTTTC. It yields the protein CSVFDRVPNSGANVLTF.